This T cell receptor beta chain stems from a study of blood T cell repertoires in COVID-19. Assay used: immunoSEQ multiplex PCR; TCRdb lists only in-frame clones, some missing. The data show 310,000 or so clones, around 90% seen once. The V segment lost 3 bases and the J segment 6 bases; nucleotides outside the gene matches: 5. The CDR3 is 13 residues long. CDR1 is SGHTA and CDR2 is FQGNSA in the germline V gene. This TCR was sampled from a woman aged 40 to 50 who had recovered from COVID-19. Sequenced sample: PBMCs or T cells enriched from blood (not recorded which). This chain joins TRBV7-2 and TRBJ2-7, with 7 bases fitting TRBD1. This CDR3 reads CASSLDRFLEQYF. CDR3 in DNA: TGTGCCAGCAGCTTGGACAGGTTCCTCGAGCAGTACTTC.